Listed here is a single T cell receptor (beta chain). Its antigen is undetermined. Germline loops: CDR1 SGDLS, CDR2 YYNGEE. CDR3 length equals 14 residues. V dropped 6 bases and J dropped 1 base, with 10 bases sitting between them. Clones were sequenced by immunoSEQ multiplex PCR, and TCRdb holds only the in-frame ones, with some missing. The repertoire holds approximately 190,000 clones, with about 92% as singletons. These data are taken from a study of T cell responses to AZD1222 COVID-19 vaccine. Study-wide results and limits: The number of AZD1222 recipients seropositive at baseline was only five or six. Among the donors, most were white British and more were female, and clonal diversity was possibly underestimated. Epitopes outside B.1.351 and B.1.1.7 mutated regions reportedly drew nearly half of spike TCRs.

The chain joins TRBV9 to TRBJ2-2; no clear D gene. The clonotype originates from an adult in good health. The input for sequencing was peripheral blood, taken on day 0 of AZD1222 vaccination. This CDR3 is CASTRTQNTGELFF. The DNA of the CDR3 is TGTGCCAGCACACGGACGCAGAACACCGGGGAGCTGTTTTTT.